Each of the 9 T cell receptor beta chains below was sequenced from the same sample in a study of shared clonotypes between healthy human individuals. Clones were sequenced by immunoSEQ multiplex PCR, and TCRdb holds only the in-frame ones, with some missing. The sample lists over 700,000 clones; 55% to 80% were seen once. The sample taken for sequencing was memory CD4+ T cells sorted from blood. Subset described: CD45RA-negative fraction. The source is a woman aged 25 to 45 in good health.

The chain is built from TRBV9 and TRBJ2-5; unclear D gene. The germline V and J ends were trimmed by 3 bases and 5 bases, with 11 bases remaining between them. This CDR3 has 13 residues. Germline V gene lookup returns CDR1 SGDLS and CDR2 YYNGEE. CDR3 DNA sequence: TGTGCCAGCAGCGCCCTACCGGAGGAGACCCAGTACTTC. Translating gives CASSALPEETQYF. Complete variable domain (other parts from reference TRBV9 and TRBJ2-5): DSGVTQTPKHLITATGQRVTLRCSPRSGDLSVYWYQQSLDQGLQFLIQYYNGEERAKGNILERFSAQQFPDLHSELNLSSLELGDSALYFCASSALPEETQYFGPGTRLLVL.

This chain connects TRBV18 to TRBJ1-4; no reliable D call. Germline lookup yields CDR1 KGHSH and CDR2 LQKENI. V lost 4 bases, J lost 3 bases, and 12 bases lay in between. CDR3 size: 15 residues. The CDR3 spells CASSLKDLANEKLFF. Written as DNA, the CDR3 is TGTGCCAGCTCACTAAAGGACCTAGCTAATGAAAAACTGTTTTTT.

Concerning this clone itself: Other DNA sequences from this sample encode an identical CDR3 as well. This chain links TRBV14 with TRBJ1-2; D is unclear. The germline CDR1 and CDR2 sequences are SGHDN and FVKESK. The V and J ends lost 4 bases and 0 bases respectively, with 6 bases between them. CDR3 length: 13 amino acids. The CDR3 DNA follows: TGTGCCAGCAGCCCTGACACTAACTATGGCTACACCTTC. It codes for CASSPDTNYGYTF.

V gene TRBV14 combines with J gene TRBJ1-5; no firm D call. Germline V gene sequence: CDR1 SGHDN, CDR2 FVKESK. The CDR3 runs 17 residues. V shed 1 base and J shed 9 bases, with 22 bases lying between them. The CDR3 DNA reads TGTGCCAGCAGCCAAGGGATGTCCAGGAGGGTTTCATCGCCCCAGCATTTT. Translating it yields CASSQGMSRRVSSPQHF.

V gene TRBV11-2 combines with J gene TRBJ1-6; D is unclear. V lost 2 bases and J lost 9, with 14 bases in between. Germline CDR1 SGHAT, CDR2 FQNNGV. CDR3 length equals 15 residues. The CDR3 DNA follows: TGTGCCAGCAGCTTAACGTCGATGACGAGTTCACCCCTCCACTTT. It is translated as CASSLTSMTSSPLHF.

The V and J genes are TRBV10-2 and TRBJ2-1; the D gene is possibly TRBD2 (6 bases). Germline lookup yields CDR1 WSHSY and CDR2 SAAADI. Trimming took off 6 bases at V and 7 bases at J, with 16 bases between the two ends. The CDR3 has 14 amino acids. The CDR3, as DNA: TGCGCCAGCAGGGGGCGGGGCTCGGTTAATGAGCAGTTCTTC. It yields the protein CASRGRGSVNEQFF.

V usage is TRBV5-1 and J usage is TRBJ2-5; D not resolved. The V gene lost 2 bases and the J gene lost 0 bases, with 8 bases spanning the gap. CDR1 is SGHRS and CDR2 is YFSETQ in the germline V gene. The CDR3 spans 14 residues. The CDR3 sequence: CASSFNTNQETQYF. CDR3 DNA sequence: TGCGCCAGCAGCTTTAATACGAACCAAGAGACCCAGTACTTC.

This clone was counted a single time. The chain combines TRBV19 with TRBJ1-5; TRBD1 aligns across 7 bases. CDR1 is LNHDA and CDR2 is SQIVND in the germline V gene (reference sequence). This CDR3 has 15 residues. V shed 5 bases, J shed 7 bases, and the junction held 11 bases outside the gene matches. The CDR3 protein is CASSVRTGILQPQHF. The CDR3 nucleotides are TGTGCCAGTAGTGTCAGGACAGGAATATTACAGCCCCAGCATTTT.

The CDR3: CASSNMDNSPLHF. The CDR3 nucleotides read TGTGCCAGTAGTAACATGGATAATTCACCCCTCCACTTT. This chain joins TRBV19 and TRBJ1-6; D unclear. Germline-derived CDR1 and CDR2 are LNHDA and SQIVND (reference sequence). V was pared by 4 bases and J by 5 bases, with 6 bases between. The CDR3 has 13 amino acids. Combining the CDR3 with reference TRBV19 and TRBJ1-6 gives the whole variable domain DGGITQSPKYLFRKEGQNVTLSCEQNLNHDAMYWYRQDPGQGLRLIYYSQIVNDFQKGDIAEGYSVSREKKESFPLTVTSAQKNPTAFYLCASSNMDNSPLHFGNGTRLTVT.